These T cell receptor beta chains were read from a single sample in a study of T cell responses to AZD1222 COVID-19 vaccine. The protocol was immunoSEQ multiplex PCR, while the TCRdb copy is restricted to in-frame clones and leaves out a portion. This sample has about 130,000 clones, with roughly 90% found just once. This specimen was peripheral blood, taken 28 days after the second AZD1222 dose. The receptors originated from an adult who received the AZD1222 COVID-19 vaccine. CDR3s include the opening cysteine and the closing phenylalanine or tryptophan. A D gene is named only where the DNA matches it firmly. Clone size is given for some rows only: seen once, a few or many times, or a class if the clone is expanded.

clone size	J gene	D gene	V gene	CDR3 protein	CDR3 DNA
-	TRBJ1-2	TRBD1	TRBV5-1	CASSSTGTADGYTF	TGCGCCAGCAGCTCGACCGGGACAGCCGATGGCTACACCTTC
few	TRBJ1-1	TRBD1	TRBV2	CASSELGQGNTEAFF	TGTGCCAGCAGTGAATTGGGACAGGGGAACACTGAAGCTTTCTTT
-	TRBJ2-5	TRBD2	TRBV7-9	CASSWSGRVQETQYF	TGTGCCAGCAGCTGGAGCGGGAGGGTGCAAGAGACCCAGTACTTC
-	TRBJ1-1	-	TRBV5-1	CASSFGRLPGDTEAFF	TGCGCCAGCAGTTTTGGCCGGCTTCCTGGGGACACTGAAGCTTTCTTT
-	TRBJ2-1	-	TRBV4-2	CASSPPGSSYNEQFF	TGTGCCAGCAGCCCACCCGGGAGCTCCTACAATGAGCAGTTCTTC
few	TRBJ2-7	-	TRBV24-1	CATSDGVRGQYF	TGTGCCACCAGTGATGGGGTCCGGGGGCAGTACTTC
few	TRBJ2-5	-	TRBV4-1	CASSQDRRKPSLGTQYF	TGCGCCAGCAGCCAAGATAGAAGAAAGCCGTCTTTAGGGACCCAGTACTTC
-	TRBJ2-2	-	TRBV7-2	CASSSRNTGELFF	TGTGCCAGCAGTTCTAGGAACACCGGGGAGCTGTTTTTT
-	TRBJ2-1	TRBD2	TRBV12-5	CASAPTSGGGGEQFF	TGTGCTAGTGCTCCCACGTCGGGAGGGGGAGGTGAGCAGTTCTTC
-	TRBJ2-7	-	TRBV9	CASSVDGSSYEQYF	TGTGCCAGCAGCGTAGATGGGAGCTCCTACGAGCAGTACTTC
-	TRBJ2-7	TRBD2	TRBV14	CASSGGLLYEQYF	TGTGCCAGCAGTGGGGGACTATTGTACGAGCAGTACTTC
-	TRBJ1-1	-	TRBV9	CASSVGMGTEAFF	TGTGCCAGCAGCGTAGGTATGGGCACTGAAGCTTTCTTT
once	TRBJ2-2	-	TRBV7-9	CATGLGQGYTGELFF	TGTGCCACTGGCCTGGGGCAGGGGTACACCGGGGAGCTGTTTTTT
-	TRBJ1-6	TRBD1	TRBV5-1	CASTGQDNSPLHF	TGCGCCAGCACCGGACAGGATAATTCACCCCTCCACTTT
-	TRBJ1-3	-	TRBV19	CASKAGRSGNTIYF	TGTGCCAGTAAGGCAGGGAGATCTGGAAACACCATATATTTT
-	TRBJ2-5	-	TRBV18	CASSPRRTSQETQYF	TGTGCCAGCTCACCCCGACGGACCTCGCAAGAGACCCAGTACTTC
-	TRBJ1-2	-	TRBV6-5	CASSSELGGYYGYTF	TGTGCCAGCAGTTCCGAATTGGGGGGCTACTATGGCTACACCTTC
-	TRBJ2-7	-	TRBV20-1	CSARGGSEQYF	TGCAGTGCTAGAGGGGGCAGCGAGCAGTACTTC
-	TRBJ1-5	-	TRBV21-1	CASSKVWTGGVGPSNQPQHF	TGTGCCAGCAGCAAAGTGTGGACAGGGGGCGTAGGACCTAGCAATCAGCCCCAGCATTTT
-	TRBJ1-4	-	TRBV28	CASSLDRGGEKLFF	TGTGCCAGCAGTTTAGATAGGGGAGGCGAAAAACTGTTTTTT
once	TRBJ2-3	-	TRBV11-2	CASSLYGVTDTQYF	TGTGCCAGCAGCTTATACGGAGTGACAGATACGCAGTATTTT
-	TRBJ2-3	-	TRBV5-6	CASSSEWGDTQYF	TGTGCCAGCAGCTCGGAGTGGGGAGACACGCAGTATTTT
-	TRBJ2-3	TRBD1	TRBV18	CASSQDRSDPDTQYF	TGTGCCAGCTCACAGGACAGGTCAGACCCGGATACGCAGTATTTT
-	TRBJ1-2	TRBD1	TRBV5-1	CASSSGSGQGGYGYTF	TGCGCCAGCAGCTCGGGGTCGGGACAGGGAGGATATGGCTACACCTTC
-	TRBJ1-1	-	TRBV25-1	CASSESGGDTEAFF	TGTGCCAGCAGTGAATCGGGCGGGGACACTGAAGCTTTCTTT
-	TRBJ1-1	-	TRBV7-4	CASSLYCDGAPEAFF	TGTGCCAGCAGCTTGTATTGTGATGGGGCCCCTGAAGCTTTCTTT
few	TRBJ2-7	-	TRBV9	CASSVGQGTFDEQYF	TGTGCCAGCAGCGTTGGACAAGGGACTTTTGACGAGCAGTACTTC
-	TRBJ1-5	TRBD1	TRBV28	CASGQGGSNQPQHF	TGTGCCAGCGGACAAGGGGGCAGCAATCAGCCCCAGCATTTT
-	TRBJ2-1	TRBD2	TRBV28	CASSRLAGVVYNEQFF	TGTGCCAGCAGTAGACTAGCGGGAGTAGTTTACAATGAGCAGTTCTTC
-	TRBJ1-2	-	TRBV4-1	CASSQVWGDNSYGYTF	TGCGCCAGCAGCCAAGTATGGGGGGACAATAGCTATGGCTACACCTTC
-	TRBJ2-7	TRBD1	TRBV6-5	CASSSGQGTYEQYF	TGTGCCAGCAGTTCCGGACAGGGGACCTACGAGCAGTACTTC
-	TRBJ2-7	-	TRBV5-1	CASSLDRAHEQYF	TGCGCCAGCAGCTTGGACAGGGCCCACGAGCAGTACTTC
-	TRBJ1-1	-	TRBV7-8	CASSLGGFEAFF	TGTGCCAGCAGCTTAGGCGGGTTTGAAGCTTTCTTT
-	TRBJ2-1	-	TRBV4-1	CASSQGVGPYNEQFF	TGCGCCAGCAGCCAAGGGGTTGGACCGTACAATGAGCAGTTCTTC
-	TRBJ2-3	TRBD2	TRBV28	CATLSSGRSPDTQYF	TGTGCCACCTTATCTAGCGGGAGGTCCCCAGATACGCAGTATTTT
-	TRBJ1-2	-	TRBV12-3/TRBV12-4	CATLEWNNYGYTF	TGTGCCACCCTTGAATGGAATAACTATGGCTACACCTTC
-	TRBJ2-7	TRBD1	TRBV18	CASSVRTGGYLDEQYF	TGTGCCAGCTCCGTTAGGACAGGGGGCTATCTGGACGAGCAGTACTTC
-	TRBJ2-7	-	TRBV5-1	CASSLARPYEQYF	TGCGCCAGCAGCTTGGCTCGCCCCTACGAGCAGTACTTC
-	TRBJ2-1	-	TRBV9	CASSVNFGSNEQFF	TGTGCCAGCAGCGTAAATTTCGGCAGCAATGAGCAGTTCTTC
-	TRBJ2-2	-	TRBV7-9	CASSLLAIGELFF	TGTGCCAGCAGCTTACTTGCGATTGGGGAGCTGTTTTTT
-	TRBJ2-3	-	TRBV2	CASLAFGDTQYF	TGTGCCAGCCTCGCCTTTGGAGATACGCAGTATTTT
-	TRBJ2-5	-	TRBV6-4	CASSDGNGRVQETQYF	TGTGCCAGCAGTGACGGAAACGGGAGAGTCCAAGAGACCCAGTACTTC
-	TRBJ1-1	TRBD1	TRBV3-1/TRBV3-2	CASSQAADRGSTEAFF	TGTGCCAGCAGCCAAGCGGCGGACAGGGGGTCCACTGAAGCTTTCTTT
-	TRBJ1-2	TRBD1	TRBV10-3	CATTADRDYGYTF	TGTGCCACCACAGCCGACAGGGACTATGGCTACACCTTC
-	TRBJ2-7	-	TRBV5-1	CASSPRDRPYEQYF	TGCGCCAGCAGCCCCCGGGACCGGCCTTACGAGCAGTACTTC
-	TRBJ2-2	-	TRBV3-1/TRBV3-2	CASSQVLAAAGELFF	TGTGCCAGCAGCCAAGTTCTAGCCGCAGCCGGGGAGCTGTTTTTT
-	TRBJ2-1	-	TRBV12-3/TRBV12-4	CASSFSSNEQFF	TGTGCCAGCAGTTTTAGCAGCAATGAGCAGTTCTTC
-	TRBJ1-2	-	TRBV5-6	CASSLYGRTVAGYTF	TGTGCCAGCAGCTTATACGGAAGGACGGTCGCTGGCTACACCTTC
-	TRBJ2-7	-	TRBV19	CASRDIPSYEQYF	TGTGCCAGCCGGGACATTCCCTCCTACGAGCAGTACTTC
-	TRBJ1-1	-	TRBV10-3	CAISDDNTEAFF	TGTGCCATCAGTGACGATAACACTGAAGCTTTCTTT
-	TRBJ2-1	-	TRBV5-1	CASSLDGRGNEQFF	TGCGCCAGCAGCTTGGACGGCCGGGGGAATGAGCAGTTCTTC